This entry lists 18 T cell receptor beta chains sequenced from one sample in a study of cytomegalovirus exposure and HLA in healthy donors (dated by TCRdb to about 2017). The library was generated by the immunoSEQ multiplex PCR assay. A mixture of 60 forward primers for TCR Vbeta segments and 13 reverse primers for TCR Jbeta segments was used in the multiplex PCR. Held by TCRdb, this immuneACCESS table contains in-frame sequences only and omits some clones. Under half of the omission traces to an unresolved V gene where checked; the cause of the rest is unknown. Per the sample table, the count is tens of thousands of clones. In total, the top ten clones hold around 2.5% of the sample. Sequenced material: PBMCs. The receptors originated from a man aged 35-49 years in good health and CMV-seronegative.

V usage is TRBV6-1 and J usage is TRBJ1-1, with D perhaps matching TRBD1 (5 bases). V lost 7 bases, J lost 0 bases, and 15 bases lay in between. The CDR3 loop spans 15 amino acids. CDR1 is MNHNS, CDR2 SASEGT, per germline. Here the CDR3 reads CASTLIGGMNTEAFF. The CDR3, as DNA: TGTGCCAGCACTCTGATCGGGGGGATGAACACTGAAGCTTTCTTT.

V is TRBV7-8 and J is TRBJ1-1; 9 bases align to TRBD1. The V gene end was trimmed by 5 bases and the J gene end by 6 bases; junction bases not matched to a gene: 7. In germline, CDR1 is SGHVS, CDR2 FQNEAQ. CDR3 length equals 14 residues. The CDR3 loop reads CASSRTGEKPEAFF. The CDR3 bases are TGTGCCAGCAGCAGGACAGGGGAAAAACCTGAAGCTTTCTTT.

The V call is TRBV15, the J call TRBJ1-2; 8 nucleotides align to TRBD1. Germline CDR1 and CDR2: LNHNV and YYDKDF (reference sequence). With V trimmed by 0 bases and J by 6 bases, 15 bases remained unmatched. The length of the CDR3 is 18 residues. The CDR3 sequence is CATSRDEGGVRGRNGYTF. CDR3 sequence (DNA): TGTGCCACCAGCAGAGATGAGGGTGGTGTCAGGGGGCGGAATGGCTACACCTTC. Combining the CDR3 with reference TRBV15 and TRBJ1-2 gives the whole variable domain DAMVIQNPRYQVTQFGKPVTLSCSQTLNHNVMYWYQQKSSQAPKLLFHYYDKDFNNEADTPDNFQSRRPNTSFCFLDIRSPGLGDTAMYLCATSRDEGGVRGRNGYTFGSGTRLTVV.

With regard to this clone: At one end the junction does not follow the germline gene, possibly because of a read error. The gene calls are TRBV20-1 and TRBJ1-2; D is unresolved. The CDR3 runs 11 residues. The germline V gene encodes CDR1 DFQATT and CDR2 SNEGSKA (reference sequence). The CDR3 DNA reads TGCAGTGCTAGTGACGACTATGGCTACGCCTTC. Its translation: CSASDDYGYAF.

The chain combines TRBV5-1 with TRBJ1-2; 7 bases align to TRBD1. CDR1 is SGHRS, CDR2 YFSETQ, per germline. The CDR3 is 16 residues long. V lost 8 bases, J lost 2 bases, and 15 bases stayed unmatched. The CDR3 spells CASMQTYRGGNYGYTF. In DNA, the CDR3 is TGCGCCAGTATGCAAACGTACAGGGGAGGAAACTATGGCTACACCTTC.

The CDR3 nucleotides read TGTGCCAGTAATCGACAGCAAGCTAACTATGGCTACACCTTC. Its protein product is CASNRQQANYGYTF. V usage is TRBV19 and J usage is TRBJ1-2; possible D gene TRBD1, 5 bases. The ends were cut back, 7 bases at V and 0 bases at J, with 12 bases in the middle. The germline V gene has CDR1 LNHDA and CDR2 SQIVND (reference sequence). The CDR3 length is 14 residues.

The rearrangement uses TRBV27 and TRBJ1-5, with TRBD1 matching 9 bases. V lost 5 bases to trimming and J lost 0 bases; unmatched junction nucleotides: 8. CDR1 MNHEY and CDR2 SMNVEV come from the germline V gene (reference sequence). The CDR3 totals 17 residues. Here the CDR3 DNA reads TGTGCCAGCAGTCTCAACAGGGGGCCCTATAGCAATCAGCCCCAGCATTTT. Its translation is CASSLNRGPYSNQPQHF.

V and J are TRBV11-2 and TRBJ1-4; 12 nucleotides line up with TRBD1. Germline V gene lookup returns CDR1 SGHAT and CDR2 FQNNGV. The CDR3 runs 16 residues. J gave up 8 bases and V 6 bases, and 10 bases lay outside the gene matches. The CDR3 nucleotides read TGTGCCAGCAGAAACGGGACAGGGGGCGCTTTGGAAAAACTGTTTTTT. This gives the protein CASRNGTGGALEKLFF.

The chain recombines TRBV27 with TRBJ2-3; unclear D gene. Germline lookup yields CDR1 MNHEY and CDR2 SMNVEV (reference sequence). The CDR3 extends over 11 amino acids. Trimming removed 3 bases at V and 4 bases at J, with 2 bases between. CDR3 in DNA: TGTGCCAGCAGTTTCTCAGATACGCAGTATTTT. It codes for CASSFSDTQYF.

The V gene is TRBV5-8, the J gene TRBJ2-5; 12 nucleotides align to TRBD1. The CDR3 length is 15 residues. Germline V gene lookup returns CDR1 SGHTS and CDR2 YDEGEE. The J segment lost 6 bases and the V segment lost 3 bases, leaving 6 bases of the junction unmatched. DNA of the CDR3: TGTGCCAGCAGCTCCGGGACAGGGGGCTGGAAGACCCAGTACTTC. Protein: CASSSGTGGWKTQYF.

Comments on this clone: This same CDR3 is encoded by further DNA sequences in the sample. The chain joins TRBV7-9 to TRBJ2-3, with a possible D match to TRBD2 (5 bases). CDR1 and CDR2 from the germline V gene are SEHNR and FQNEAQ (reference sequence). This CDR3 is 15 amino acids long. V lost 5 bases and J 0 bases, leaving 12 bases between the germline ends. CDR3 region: CASSPEGSSTDTQYF. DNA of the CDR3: TGTGCCAGCAGCCCAGAGGGCAGTAGCACAGATACGCAGTATTTT.

CDR3 bases: TGTGCCAGCAGGGGACAGCTGAACACTGAAGCTTTCTTT. Its protein is CASRGQLNTEAFF. The V gene is TRBV7-3, the J gene TRBJ1-1, with 7 bases fitting TRBD1. CDR1 is SGHTA, CDR2 FQGTGA, per germline. This CDR3 is built from 13 residues. V shed 6 bases, J shed 0 bases, and the junction held 1 base outside the gene matches.

The CDR3 sequence: CASSLNRGAYEQYF. The CDR3 region has the DNA TGCGCCAGCAGCTTGAACAGGGGAGCCTACGAGCAGTACTTC. J is TRBJ2-7 and V is TRBV5-1; 7 positions agree with TRBD1. The germline gives CDR1 SGHRS, CDR2 YFSETQ. The CDR3 has 14 amino acids. V was pared by 1 base and J by 2 bases, with 3 bases of the junction left unmatched. The whole variable domain, filled in from reference TRBV5-1 and TRBJ2-7, reads KAGVTQTPRYLIKTRGQQVTLSCSPISGHRSVSWYQQTPGQGLQFLFEYFSETQRNKGNFPGRFSGRQFSNSRSEMNVSTLELGDSALYLCASSLNRGAYEQYFGPGTRLTVT.

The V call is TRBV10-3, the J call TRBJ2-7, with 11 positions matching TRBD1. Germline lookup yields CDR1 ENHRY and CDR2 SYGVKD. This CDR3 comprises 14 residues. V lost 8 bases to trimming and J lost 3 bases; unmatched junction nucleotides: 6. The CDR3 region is CAIGGTGGVYEQYF. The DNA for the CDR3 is TGTGCCATCGGGGGGACAGGGGGAGTCTACGAGCAGTACTTC.

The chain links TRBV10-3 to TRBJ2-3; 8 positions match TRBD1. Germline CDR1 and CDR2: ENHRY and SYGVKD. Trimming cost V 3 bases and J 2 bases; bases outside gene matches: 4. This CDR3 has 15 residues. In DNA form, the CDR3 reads TGTGCCATCAGTGATGGGACAGGAGACACAGATACGCAGTATTTT. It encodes CAISDGTGDTDTQYF.

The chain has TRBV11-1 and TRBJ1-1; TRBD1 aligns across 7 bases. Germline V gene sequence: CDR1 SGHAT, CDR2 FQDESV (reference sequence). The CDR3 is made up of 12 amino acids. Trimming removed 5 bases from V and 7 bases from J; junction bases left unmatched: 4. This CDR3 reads CASSQRQGEAFF. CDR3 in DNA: TGTGCCAGCAGCCAGAGACAGGGTGAAGCTTTCTTT.

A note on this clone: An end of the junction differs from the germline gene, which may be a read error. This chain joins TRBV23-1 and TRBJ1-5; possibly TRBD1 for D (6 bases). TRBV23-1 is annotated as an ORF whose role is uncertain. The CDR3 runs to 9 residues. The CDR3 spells CRGSEPQHF. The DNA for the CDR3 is TGTAGGGGGTCCGAACCCCAGCATTTT.

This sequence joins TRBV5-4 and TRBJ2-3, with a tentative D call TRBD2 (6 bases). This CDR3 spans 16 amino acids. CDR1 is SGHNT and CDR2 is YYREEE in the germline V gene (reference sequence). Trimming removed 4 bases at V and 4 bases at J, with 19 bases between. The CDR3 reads CASSPDSSVVSDTQYF. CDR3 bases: TGTGCCAGCAGCCCCGACTCTAGCGTGGTTTCAGATACGCAGTATTTT.